Sequencing of this T cell receptor beta chain was carried out in a study of type 1 regulatory T cells (dated by TCRdb to 2020 to 2022). About the study as a whole: An in vitro protocol by which a Tr1-enriched, alloantigen-specific CD4 T cell product named T-allo10 was generated was characterized in the study. T-allo10 was under clinical evaluation in patients with hematological malignancies receiving allogeneic hematopoietic stem cell transplantation.

Comment on this clonotype: What antigen it recognizes has not been identified. Base qualities are not recorded, but no much larger clone differs from it by a single base.

Donor-derived T-allo10 cells were described as specific for host alloantigens, anergic, and capable of alloantigen-specific suppression. Sequencing used an Illumina MiSeq. TCRdb reprocessing: public reads trimmed at Q25 with fastp, clones called with MiXCR, in-frame beta chains kept. For every CDR3 protein sequence, its rows merge into one entry that carries the most common genes and DNA. The sample has about 68,000 distinct CDR3 sequences on record, about 69% of them singletons. 7.6% of the sample belongs to the ten largest clones. The sample consisted of cultured T cells, either the whole culture or a sorted T cell fraction (not recorded which). The cell subset or site tag for this specimen amounts to: Tr1-enriched cell product generated in vitro against host alloantigens. The sequence derives from a human donor in good health.

The sequenced DNA is TGTGCCAGCAGCCAAGATGGGGGGAACACTGAAGCTTTCTTT. Its product reads: CASSQDGGNTEAFF. The V and J segments used are TRBV3-1 and TRBJ1-1, and possibly TRBD1, on 5 matching bases. The CDR3 numbers 14 residues from cysteine through phenylalanine. Just the 42-base CDR3 DNA is kept, in frame starting at base 1. Sequences LGHDT (CDR1) and YNNKEL (CDR2) are obtained from the germline V gene (reference sequence). Trimming costs V 0 bases and J 1 base, and their ends lie 6 bases apart.